The 17 T cell receptor beta chains below all came from one sample that was sequenced in a study of blood T cells in healthy people across ages. Then a second PCR, running about 6 to 11 cycles, was carried out with a sample-barcoded 5' primer and a J-beta primer mix. TCRdb recomputed calls from the 5' RACE reads with MiXCR, one row per CDR3 protein. The repertoire has roughly 1,700,000 distinct CDR3 sequences, 28% of them found once; the top ten carry 7.7%. The sequencing input was blood. The origin of the receptors is a woman aged 25 to 39 in good health.

This clonotype has a count of ten or more. V usage is TRBV12-3 or TRBV12-4 and J usage is TRBJ2-7, with D possibly TRBD1 on 6 matching bases. This CDR3 region has 15 residues. The V and J ends lost 4 bases and 5 bases respectively, with 18 bases between them. The CDR3 bases are TGTGCCAGCAGTTGGGACCAGACAGGTACGGACGAGCAGTACTTC. As protein: CASSWDQTGTDEQYF.

The chain employs TRBV5-1 and TRBJ2-5; no definite D call. The CDR3 sequence is 14 residues long. Germline assignment: CDR1 SGHRS and CDR2 YFSETQ. V was shortened by 2 bases and J by 5 bases, with 13 bases between the two germline ends. The CDR3 is CASSFQEPPETQYF. The CDR3 DNA follows: TGCGCCAGCAGCTTTCAGGAGCCCCCGGAGACCCAGTACTTC.

In this sample, this clonotype turned up a few times. This chain uses TRBV18 with TRBJ1-2; TRBD1 is a possible D gene (5 bases). The CDR3 loop spans 15 amino acids. Germline CDR1 and CDR2: KGHSH and LQKENI. V was shortened by 1 base and J by 2 bases, with 11 bases between the two germline ends. CDR3: CASSPQEGRNYGYTF. CDR3 sequence (DNA): TGTGCCAGCTCACCACAAGAGGGGAGAAACTATGGCTACACCTTC.

In this sample, this clonotype turned up a few times. The V call is TRBV29-1, the J call TRBJ1-1; the D is unclear. This CDR3 has 13 amino acids. Germline CDR1 is SQVTM and CDR2 is ANQGSEA. V was pared by 2 bases and J by 0 bases, with 7 bases between. The CDR3 bases are TGCAGCGTTGAACAGGTCTTGAACACTGAAGCTTTCTTT. Protein sequence: CSVEQVLNTEAFF. Using reference TRBV29-1 and TRBJ1-1 for the parts outside the CDR3, the full variable domain is SAVISQKPSRDICQRGTSLTIQCQVDSQVTMMFWYRQQPGQSLTLIATANQGSEATYESGFVIDKFPISRPNLTFSTLTVSNMSPEDSSIYLCSVEQVLNTEAFFGQGTRLTVV.

About this clonotype itself: The junction differs from germline at one of its ends, possibly a read error. This chain joins TRBV12-3 or TRBV12-4 and TRBJ1-1, with a weak D call TRBD1 (5 bases). This CDR3 region has 15 residues. In nucleotides, the CDR3 is TGTGCCGGCAGTTTGGTGGCAGGGTCGGGCACTGAAGCTTTCTTT. Protein product: CAGSLVAGSGTEAFF.

The chain recombines TRBV5-1 with TRBJ2-7, with a weak D call TRBD2 (5 bases). The CDR3 spans 15 residues. The V end lost 2 bases, the J end lost 6 bases, and 18 bases lay between the germline ends. CDR1 and CDR2 (germline): SGHRS, YFSETQ. The chain's CDR3 is CASSLSEAAIGEQYF. The DNA for the CDR3 is TGCGCCAGCAGCTTATCGGAGGCGGCCATTGGCGAGCAGTACTTC.

This clonotype was counted only a few times. The chain is built from TRBV5-6 and TRBJ2-7; D may be TRBD1 or TRBD2 (5 bases each). V was trimmed by 3 bases and J by 3 bases, leaving 10 bases between them. The CDR3 is made up of 13 amino acids. Germline-derived CDR1 and CDR2 are SGHDT and YYEEEE. The chain's CDR3 is CASSWGRFYEQYF. As DNA, the CDR3 is TGTGCCAGCAGCTGGGGACGGTTCTACGAGCAGTACTTC.

The V and J genes are TRBV29-1 and TRBJ1-4; D gene ambiguous. CDR3 length equals 13 residues. The germline V gene has CDR1 SQVTM and CDR2 ANQGSEA. V gave up 4 bases and J gave up 8 bases, with 14 bases separating them. The CDR3 sequence is CSVGQVPQEKLFF. The CDR3 DNA reads TGCAGCGTTGGCCAGGTGCCCCAGGAAAAACTGTTTTTT.

The rearrangement joins TRBV28 to TRBJ1-1; tentative D call: TRBD1 (5 bases). The CDR3 extends over 14 amino acids. CDR1 and CDR2 from the germline V gene are MDHEN and SYDVKM. The V gene lost 5 bases and the J gene lost 1 base, with 11 bases spanning the gap. The CDR3 reads CASSRGGTNTEAFF. In DNA, the CDR3 is TGTGCCAGCAGTCGGGGAGGGACGAACACTGAAGCTTTCTTT. The variable domain in full, completed from reference TRBV28 and TRBJ1-1, reads DVKVTQSSRYLVKRTGEKVFLECVQDMDHENMFWYRQDPGLGLRLIYFSYDVKMKEKGDIPEGYSVSREKKERFSLILESASTNQTSMYLCASSRGGTNTEAFFGQGTRLTVV.

The sample holds a few counts of this clonotype. The chain links TRBV12-3 or TRBV12-4 to TRBJ2-3; 7 nucleotides line up with TRBD2. Trimming removed 6 bases from V and 6 bases from J; junction bases left unmatched: 6. The CDR3 has 13 amino acids. As DNA, the CDR3 is TGTGCCAGCAGACGAAGCGGGGCGGATACGCAGTATTTT. Its translation is CASRRSGADTQYF.

This chain joins TRBV7-2 and TRBJ2-5; D is uncertain. This CDR3 spans 12 amino acids. Germline V gene data show CDR1 as SGHTA and CDR2 as FQGNSA. The V and J ends lost 3 bases and 5 bases respectively, with 7 bases between them. CDR3 nucleotides: TGTGCCAGCAGCTTTCGGTGTGAGACCCAGTACTTC. This gives the protein CASSFRCETQYF.

This clonotype was found a few times. The chain joins TRBV20-1 to TRBJ1-1; no firm D call. The CDR3 has 13 amino acids. Germline CDR1 reads DFQATT; CDR2 reads SNEGSKA (reference sequence). Trimming stripped 7 bases from V and 1 base from J, with 13 bases between. CDR3 sequence reads: CSGWVRKNTEAFF. Written as DNA, the CDR3 is TGCAGTGGATGGGTTAGGAAGAACACTGAAGCTTTCTTT.

This clonotype was found many times. J is TRBJ2-5 and V is TRBV12-3 or TRBV12-4; 7 bases line up with TRBD1. CDR3 length: 16 amino acids. V shed 4 bases, J shed 1 base, and the junction held 9 bases outside the gene matches. CDR3 coding DNA: TGTGCCAGCAGTTCAACCCCCGGGACAGTCCAAGAGACCCAGTACTTC. The encoded protein is CASSSTPGTVQETQYF.

The chain is built from TRBV20-1 and TRBJ2-3; TRBD2 might be the D (6 bases). V lost 7 bases and J 2 bases, leaving 28 bases between the germline ends. The CDR3 loop spans 18 amino acids. CDR1 is DFQATT, CDR2 SNEGSKA, per germline (reference sequence). The CDR3 loop reads CSGVVPGSIAAHTDTQYF. The CDR3 DNA reads as TGCAGTGGCGTCGTTCCGGGAAGTATAGCGGCCCACACAGATACGCAGTATTTT.

The chain recombines TRBV29-1 with TRBJ1-2, with 7 bases lining up with TRBD1. The CDR3 has 15 amino acids. CDR1 SQVTM and CDR2 ANQGSEA come from the germline V gene. V lost 2 bases to trimming and J lost 4 bases; unmatched junction nucleotides: 10. The CDR3 DNA is TGCAGCGTTGAACCAACAGGGGAAATAAGCTATGGCTACACCTTC. The encoded protein is CSVEPTGEISYGYTF. The whole variable domain, remainder taken from reference TRBV29-1 and TRBJ1-2, is SAVISQKPSRDICQRGTSLTIQCQVDSQVTMMFWYRQQPGQSLTLIATANQGSEATYESGFVIDKFPISRPNLTFSTLTVSNMSPEDSSIYLCSVEPTGEISYGYTFGSGTRLTVV.

Details on this clonotype: At one end the junction does not follow the germline gene, possibly because of a read error. The CDR3 sequence is CASSPRTSGSGGNIQYF. The CDR3 coding sequence is TGCGCCAGCAGCCCCCGGACTAGCGGGAGTGGAGGAAACATTCAGTACTTC. This rearrangement joins TRBV7-3 to TRBJ2-4; 13 bases map to TRBD2. Germline V CDR1 and CDR2: SGHTA, FQGTGA. The CDR3 runs to 17 residues.

As concerns this clonotype: A read error is possible here, since a much larger clone lies one base away. CDR3 amino acids: CASSDSSRERYF. The CDR3 nucleotides read TGCGCCAGCAGTGACTCTTCTCGTGAGCGGTACTTC. The V and J genes are TRBV10-2 and TRBJ2-7; D is unclear. CDR3 length: 12 amino acids. Germline CDR1 is WSHSY and CDR2 is SAAADI.